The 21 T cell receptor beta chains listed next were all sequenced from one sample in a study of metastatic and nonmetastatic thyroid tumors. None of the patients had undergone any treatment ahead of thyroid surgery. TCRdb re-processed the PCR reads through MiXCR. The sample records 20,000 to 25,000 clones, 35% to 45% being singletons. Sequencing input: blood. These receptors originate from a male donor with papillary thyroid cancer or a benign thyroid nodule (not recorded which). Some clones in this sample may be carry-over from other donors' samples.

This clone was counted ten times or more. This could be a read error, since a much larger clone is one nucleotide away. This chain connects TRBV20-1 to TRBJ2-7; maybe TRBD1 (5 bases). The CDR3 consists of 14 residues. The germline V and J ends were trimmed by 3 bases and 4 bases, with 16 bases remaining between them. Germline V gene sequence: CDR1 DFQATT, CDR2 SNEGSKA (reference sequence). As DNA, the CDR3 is TGCAGTGCTAGTCTTGTGCTAAAGGGGTACGAGCAGTACTTC. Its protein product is CSASLVLKGYEQYF.

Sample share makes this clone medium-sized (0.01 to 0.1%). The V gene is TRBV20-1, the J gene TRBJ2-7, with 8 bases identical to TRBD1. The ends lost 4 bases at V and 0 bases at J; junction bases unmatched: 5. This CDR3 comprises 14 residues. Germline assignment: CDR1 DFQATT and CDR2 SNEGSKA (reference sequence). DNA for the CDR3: TGCAGTGCTAAAAGACAGGGGACCTCCTACGAGCAGTACTTC. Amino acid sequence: CSAKRQGTSYEQYF.

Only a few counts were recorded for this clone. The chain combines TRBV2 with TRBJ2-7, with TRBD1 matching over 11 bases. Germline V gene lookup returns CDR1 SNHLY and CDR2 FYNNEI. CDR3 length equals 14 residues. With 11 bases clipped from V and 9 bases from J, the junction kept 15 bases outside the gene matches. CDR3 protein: CARARTGGGEGQYF. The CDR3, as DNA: TGTGCCCGAGCACGGACAGGGGGCGGGGAAGGGCAGTACTTC.

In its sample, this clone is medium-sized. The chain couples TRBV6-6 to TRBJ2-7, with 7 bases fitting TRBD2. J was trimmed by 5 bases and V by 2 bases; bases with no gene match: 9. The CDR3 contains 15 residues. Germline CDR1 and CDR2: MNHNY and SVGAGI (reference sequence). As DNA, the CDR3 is TGTGCCAGCAGTTACGAGTGGGAGGGTCGGGACGAGCAGTACTTC. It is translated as CASSYEWEGRDEQYF.

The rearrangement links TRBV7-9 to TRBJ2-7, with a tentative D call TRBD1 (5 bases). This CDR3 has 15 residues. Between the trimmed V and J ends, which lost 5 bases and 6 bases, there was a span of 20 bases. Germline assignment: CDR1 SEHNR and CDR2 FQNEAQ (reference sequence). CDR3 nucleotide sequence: TGTGCCAGCAGCCCCCGTGTAGGGGTGGCTATCGAGCAGTACTTC. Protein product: CASSPRVGVAIEQYF.

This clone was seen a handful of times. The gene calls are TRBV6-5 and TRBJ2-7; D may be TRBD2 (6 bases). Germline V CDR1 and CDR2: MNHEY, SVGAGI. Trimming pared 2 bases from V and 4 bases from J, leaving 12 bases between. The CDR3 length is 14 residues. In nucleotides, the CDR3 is TGTGCCAGCAGTTACGGGGGACTCCAATACGAGCAGTACTTC. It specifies CASSYGGLQYEQYF.

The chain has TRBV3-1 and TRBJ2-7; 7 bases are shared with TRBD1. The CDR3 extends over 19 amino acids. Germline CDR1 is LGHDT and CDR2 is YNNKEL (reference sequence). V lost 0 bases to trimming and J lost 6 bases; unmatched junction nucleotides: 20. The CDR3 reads CASSQDLGGTGKGTSEQYF. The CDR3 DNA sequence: TGTGCCAGCAGCCAAGATTTAGGGGGCACCGGGAAGGGTACCTCCGAGCAGTACTTC.

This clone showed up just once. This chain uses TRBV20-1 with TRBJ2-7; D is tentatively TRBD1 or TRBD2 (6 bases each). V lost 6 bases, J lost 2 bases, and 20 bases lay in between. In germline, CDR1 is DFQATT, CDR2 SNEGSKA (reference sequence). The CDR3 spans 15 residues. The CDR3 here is CSASRGDGGPYEQYF. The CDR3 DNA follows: TGCAGTGCCAGCCGCGGTGACGGGGGCCCCTACGAGCAGTACTTC.

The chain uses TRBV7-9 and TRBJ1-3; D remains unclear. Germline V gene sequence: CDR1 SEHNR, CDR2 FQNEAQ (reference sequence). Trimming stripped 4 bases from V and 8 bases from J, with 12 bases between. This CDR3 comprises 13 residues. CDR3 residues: CASSSGTPDTIYF. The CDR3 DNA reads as TGTGCCAGCAGCTCGGGAACCCCGGACACCATATATTTT.

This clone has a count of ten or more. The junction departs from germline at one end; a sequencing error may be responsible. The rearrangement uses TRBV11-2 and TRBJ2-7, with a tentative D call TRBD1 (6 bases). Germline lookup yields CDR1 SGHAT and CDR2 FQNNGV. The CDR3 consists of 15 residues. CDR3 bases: TGTGCCGGCAGCTTAGTTGGGACAAGGGGCTACGAGCAGTACTTC. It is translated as CAGSLVGTRGYEQYF.

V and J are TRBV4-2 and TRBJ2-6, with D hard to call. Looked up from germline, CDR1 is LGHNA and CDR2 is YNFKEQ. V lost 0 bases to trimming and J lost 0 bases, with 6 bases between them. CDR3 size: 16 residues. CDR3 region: CASSQDQSSGANVLTF. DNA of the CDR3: TGTGCCAGCAGCCAAGATCAGAGCTCTGGGGCCAACGTCCTGACTTTC.

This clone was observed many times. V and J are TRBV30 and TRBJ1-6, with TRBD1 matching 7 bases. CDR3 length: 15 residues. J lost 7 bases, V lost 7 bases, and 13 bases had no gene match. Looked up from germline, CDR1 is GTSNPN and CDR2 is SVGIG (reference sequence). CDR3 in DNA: TGTGCCTTCCAAGCCCCGGGACAGCTAAATTCACCCCTCCACTTT. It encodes CAFQAPGQLNSPLHF. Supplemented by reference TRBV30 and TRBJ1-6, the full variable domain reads SQTIHQWPATLVQPVGSPLSLECTVEGTSNPNLYWYRQAAGRGLQLLFYSVGIGQISSEVPQNLSASRPQDRQFILSSKKLLLSDSGFYLCAFQAPGQLNSPLHFGNGTRLTVT.

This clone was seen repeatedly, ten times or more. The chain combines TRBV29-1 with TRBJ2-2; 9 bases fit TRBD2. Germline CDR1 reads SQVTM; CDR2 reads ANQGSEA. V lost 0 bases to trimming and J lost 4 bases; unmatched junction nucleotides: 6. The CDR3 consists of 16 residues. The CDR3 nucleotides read TGCAGCGTTGAAGAAAAAGCGGGAGGCGTCACCGGGGAGCTGTTTTTT. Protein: CSVEEKAGGVTGELFF.

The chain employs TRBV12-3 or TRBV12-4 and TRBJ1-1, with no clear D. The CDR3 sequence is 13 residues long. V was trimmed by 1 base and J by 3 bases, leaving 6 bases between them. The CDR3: CASSLVWDTEAFF. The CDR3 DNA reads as TGTGCCAGCAGTTTAGTTTGGGACACTGAAGCTTTCTTT.

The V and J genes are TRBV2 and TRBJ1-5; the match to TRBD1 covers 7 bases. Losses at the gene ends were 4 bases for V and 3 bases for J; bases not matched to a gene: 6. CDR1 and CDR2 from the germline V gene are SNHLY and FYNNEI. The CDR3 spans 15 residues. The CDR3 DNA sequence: TGTGCCAGCAGTGCTATGGGGACAGACAATCAGCCCCAGCATTTT. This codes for CASSAMGTDNQPQHF.

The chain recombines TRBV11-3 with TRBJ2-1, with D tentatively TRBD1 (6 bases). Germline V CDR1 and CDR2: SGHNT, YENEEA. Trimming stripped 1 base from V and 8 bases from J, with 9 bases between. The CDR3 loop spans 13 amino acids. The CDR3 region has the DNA TGTGCCAGCAGCTTAGCACAGGGAGATGAGCAGTTCTTC. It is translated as CASSLAQGDEQFF.

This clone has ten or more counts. CDR3 sequence reads: CASSEGTSGFNEQFF. The CDR3 DNA reads as TGTGCCAGCAGTGAAGGGACTAGCGGGTTCAATGAGCAGTTCTTC. The chain couples TRBV2 to TRBJ2-1, with 11 bases lining up with TRBD2. Germline V lookup: CDR1 SNHLY, CDR2 FYNNEI. This CDR3 has 15 residues. Trimming cost V 1 base and J 6 bases; bases outside gene matches: 2.

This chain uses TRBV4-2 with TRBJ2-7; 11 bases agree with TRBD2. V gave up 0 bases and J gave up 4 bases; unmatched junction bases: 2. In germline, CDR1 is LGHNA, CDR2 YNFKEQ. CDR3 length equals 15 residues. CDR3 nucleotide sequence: TGTGCCAGCAGCCAAGAACTAGCGGGAGAGTACGAGCAGTACTTC. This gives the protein CASSQELAGEYEQYF.

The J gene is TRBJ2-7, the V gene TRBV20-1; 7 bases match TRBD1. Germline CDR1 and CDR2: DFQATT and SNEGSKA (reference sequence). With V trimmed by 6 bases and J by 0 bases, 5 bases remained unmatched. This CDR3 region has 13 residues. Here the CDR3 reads CSARTGYSYEQYF. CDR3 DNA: TGCAGTGCCCGGACAGGTTACTCCTACGAGCAGTACTTC.

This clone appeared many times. The CDR3 DNA reads as TGTGCCAGCAGGGTACGGGACAGCCTGGCGGAGCTGTTTTTT. Protein product: CASRVRDSLAELFF. The chain joins TRBV7-8 to TRBJ2-2, with 7 bases matching TRBD1. Germline V gene lookup returns CDR1 SGHVS and CDR2 FQNEAQ. This CDR3 contains 14 residues. The ends lost 6 bases at V and 10 bases at J; junction bases unmatched: 11.

The CDR3 reads CASSQKTANYGYTF. The CDR3 DNA follows: TGTGCCAGCAGCCAAAAGACTGCTAACTATGGCTACACCTTC. V usage is TRBV4-2 and J usage is TRBJ1-2, with unresolved D. The V and J ends lost 2 bases and 0 bases respectively, with 7 bases between them. There are 14 residues in the CDR3. Per germline, CDR1 LGHNA and CDR2 YNFKEQ.